Listed here is a single T cell receptor beta chain. The data were taken from a study of shared clonotypes between healthy human individuals. Genomic DNA of each subset was evenly split across several immunoSEQ plates. Repertoires were generated with immunoSEQ multiplex PCR, while TCRdb's copy carries only in-frame clones and drops some. The top ten hold roughly 1.5% of the sample, which has about 980,000 clones, over 75% seen once. Naive CD45RA+ and memory CD45RA-negative subsets were split from CD4+ cells. CDR3 length: 13 amino acids. The V end lost 3 bases, the J end lost 5 bases, and 7 bases lay between the germline ends. CDR1 is ENHRY and CDR2 is SYGVKD in the germline V gene.

Sequences were obtained from memory CD4+ T cells sorted from blood. As for subset: CD45RA-negative fraction. The origin of this receptor is a man aged 18-30 years in good health. The rearrangement uses TRBV10-3 and TRBJ1-4; D is possibly TRBD1 (5 bases). CDR3 amino acids: CAISDRENEKLFF. The CDR3 DNA reads TGTGCCATCAGTGACAGGGAGAATGAAAAACTGTTTTTT.